The TCR beta chain under discussion was sequenced for a study of cytomegalovirus exposure and HLA in healthy donors. The CDR3 totals 16 residues. The ends lost 1 base at V and 5 bases at J; junction bases unmatched: 10. Germline-derived CDR1 and CDR2 are SGHRS and YFSETQ. The PCR used 60 Vbeta and 13 Jbeta primers. The protocol was immunoSEQ multiplex PCR, while the TCRdb copy is restricted to in-frame clones and leaves out a portion. The sample yields 64,000 or so clones, less than 90% seen once. V is TRBV5-1 and J is TRBJ2-5; 8 nucleotides match TRBD2. The material sequenced was PBMCs. This TCR was recovered from a female donor in good health and CMV-seronegative. CDR3: CASSLSGTRGVETQYF. The CDR3 DNA follows: TGCGCCAGCAGCTTGTCCGGGACTAGGGGGGTGGAGACCCAGTACTTC.